The rows below give T cell receptor beta chains drawn from one sample of a study of beta chain features in type 1 diabetes. Clones were sequenced by immunoSEQ multiplex PCR, and TCRdb holds only the in-frame ones, with some missing. The sample has under 300,000 clones, roughly 30% seen once. The sequencing input was central memory CD4+ T cells from blood. The receptors here all came from a man aged 25-40 years in good health. Both conserved end residues are part of each CDR3. D genes are given only for firm matches. Clone size is not always given. Where it is, it says once, few, many or a class for expanded clones.

clone_size j_call d_call v_call cdr3_nt cdr3_aa
few TRBJ2-1 TRBD2 TRBV10-3 TGTGCCACCGGGACTAGCGGTTCCTACAATGAGCAGTTCTTC CATGTSGSYNEQFF
few TRBJ1-2 NA TRBV4-3 TGCGCCAGCAGCCAATCTTGGAGAGACTATGGCTACACCTTC CASSQSWRDYGYTF
few TRBJ2-3 TRBD1 TRBV7-2 TGTGCCAGCAGCAGACAGGGGTGGGACACAGATACGCAGTATTTT CASSRQGWDTDTQYF
NA TRBJ2-7 TRBD1 TRBV28 TGTGCCAGCAGCCGACAGGGGGTTAGGAACGAGCAGTACTTC CASSRQGVRNEQYF
NA TRBJ2-4 NA TRBV2 TGTGCCAGCAGTGGTGATAGCGCCCTTCAGTACTTC CASSGDSALQYF
NA TRBJ2-1 NA TRBV29-1 TGCAGCGTGGCTTCCTGGGAGTACAATGAGCAGTTCTTC CSVASWEYNEQFF
NA TRBJ1-5 NA TRBV30 TGTGCCTGGAGTGGGCAGGGGAATCAGCCCCAGCATTTT CAWSGQGNQPQHF
NA TRBJ2-1 NA TRBV6-5 TGTGCCAGCAGTTACTCGTCGCAGGGAGGCAATGAGCAGTTCTTC CASSYSSQGGNEQFF
few TRBJ2-3 NA TRBV2 TGTGCCAGCAGTGTTATGATCGTAACAGATACGCAGTATTTT CASSVMIVTDTQYF
few TRBJ2-2 TRBD2 TRBV29-1 TGCAGCGTTGCCCTCGGGACTACGAACACCGGGGAGCTGTTTTTT CSVALGTTNTGELFF
NA TRBJ2-2 NA TRBV4-3 TGCGCCAGCAGCCAAGATGCCCAAAGGCACGCCGGGGAGCTGTTTTTT CASSQDAQRHAGELFF
NA TRBJ2-1 NA TRBV7-6 TGTGCCAGCAGCCCGAGGGGCGCCTACAATGAGCAGTTCTTC CASSPRGAYNEQFF
NA TRBJ2-5 NA TRBV30 TGTGCCTGGATGGATCGGGCAGGGATAGAGACCCAGTACTTC CAWMDRAGIETQYF
NA TRBJ1-1 TRBD1 TRBV5-1 TGCGCCAGCAGCCACGGGGACAGAACTGAAGCTTTCTTT CASSHGDRTEAFF
few TRBJ1-6 NA TRBV21-1 TGTGCCAGCAGCTCCGGGACCGCTCATTCACCCCTCCACTTT CASSSGTAHSPLHF
NA TRBJ2-7 TRBD2 TRBV6-4 TGTGCCAGCAGTGACTCCCTAGCGGGGACCTACGAGCAGTACTTC CASSDSLAGTYEQYF
NA TRBJ2-7 TRBD1 TRBV7-2 TGTGCCAGCAGAATAGACGGGACAGGGGCCTACGAGCAGTACTTC CASRIDGTGAYEQYF
NA TRBJ2-7 TRBD1 TRBV30 TGTGCCTGGAGTTCAACCGGGACAGGGGGATACGAGCAGTACTTC CAWSSTGTGGYEQYF
few TRBJ1-6 TRBD1 TRBV30 TGTGCCTGGAGGCCCCCGGACAGGAGGAATTCACCCCTCCACTTT CAWRPPDRRNSPLHF
NA TRBJ1-1 NA TRBV30 TGTGCCTGGAGTGTACATCGGGGATTTAAAGCTTTCTTT CAWSVHRGFKAFF
few TRBJ2-3 NA TRBV19 TGTGCCAGCAAACGGCGGGATGGCACAGATACGCAGTATTTT CASKRRDGTDTQYF
NA TRBJ2-7 TRBD2 TRBV27 TGTGCCAGCAGTTCAATGGGACTAGCGTGGTACGAGCAGTACTTC CASSSMGLAWYEQYF
NA TRBJ2-1 TRBD2 TRBV29-1 TGCAGCGTTGTCGTCGGGAGGGTAGCCTACAATGAGCAGTTCTTC CSVVVGRVAYNEQFF
few TRBJ1-5 NA TRBV30 TGTGCCTGGAGTGAGGGAAATACCAATCAGCCCCAGCATTTT CAWSEGNTNQPQHF
NA TRBJ2-3 NA TRBV7-2 TGTGCCAGCAGCTTAAGGGGGAGGGATACGCAGTATTTT CASSLRGRDTQYF
NA TRBJ2-2 NA TRBV5-6 TGTGCCAGCAGCTTGCGGCGGAACACCGGGGAGCTGTTTTTT CASSLRRNTGELFF
NA TRBJ1-1 NA TRBV30 TGTGCCTCCTTGCGGGGGGCCGATGAAGCTTTCTTT CASLRGADEAFF
NA TRBJ1-1 NA TRBV30 TGTGCCTGGAGTGTACTTACTGAAGCTTTCTTT CAWSVLTEAFF
few TRBJ1-1 NA TRBV7-2 TGTGCCAGCAGCACGGGACCGAACACTGAAGCTTTCTTT CASSTGPNTEAFF
few TRBJ1-5 NA TRBV29-1 TGCAGCGGCGGACAGCTTAATCAGCCCCAGCATTTT CSGGQLNQPQHF
NA TRBJ1-1 NA TRBV4-1 TGCGCCAGCAGCCAGGGGCCCGTGGGGTATCTTGAAGCTTTCTTT CASSQGPVGYLEAFF
NA TRBJ2-4 NA TRBV28 TGTGCCAGCAGTTTAAAGGTCCCCTACATTCAGTACTTC CASSLKVPYIQYF
NA TRBJ2-3 TRBD1 TRBV5-1 TGCGCCAGCAATAGGGACAGGGGGCCCACAGATACGCAGTATTTT CASNRDRGPTDTQYF
few TRBJ2-1 TRBD1 TRBV7-9 TGTGCCAGCAGCTGGGACAGGGAATACAATGAGCAGTTCTTC CASSWDREYNEQFF
NA TRBJ1-2 NA TRBV7-6 TGTGCCAGCAGCCCTGACAGGACTAACTATGGCTACACCTTC CASSPDRTNYGYTF
NA TRBJ2-1 TRBD1 TRBV6-6 TGTGCCAGCAGTCACAGGGGAAATGAGCAGTTCTTC CASSHRGNEQFF
NA TRBJ2-5 NA TRBV10-3 TGTGCCATCAGTGACGGGGTGAAGGAGACCCAGTACTTC CAISDGVKETQYF
few TRBJ2-3 NA TRBV2 TGTGCCAGTAGACTTGAAACCTGGGGCACAGATACGCAGTATTTT CASRLETWGTDTQYF
NA TRBJ1-1 NA TRBV9 TGTGCCAGCAGCGCATTGAATTCAGGTAACACTGAAGCTTTCTTT CASSALNSGNTEAFF
NA TRBJ2-1 TRBD1 TRBV7-6 TGTGCCAGCAGCTTCCGCCGGGACAGGGGATCATATGAGCAGTTCTTC CASSFRRDRGSYEQFF
few TRBJ2-1 NA TRBV15 TGTGCCACCAGCGCGCTAGCCTCCTACAATGAGCAGTTCTTC CATSALASYNEQFF
NA TRBJ2-1 NA TRBV28 TGTGCCAGCAGTGATCAGGGGTATTCACGTCGCTACAATGAGCAGTTCTTC CASSDQGYSRRYNEQFF
few TRBJ2-7 TRBD2 TRBV27 TGTGCCAGCAGTTTACCCCCAGCGGGAGGGTTTTTCTACGAGCAGTACTTC CASSLPPAGGFFYEQYF
NA TRBJ2-3 NA TRBV7-9 TGTGCCAGCAGCTTAGGGTTAGAAATTAGCACAGATACGCAGTATTTT CASSLGLEISTDTQYF
NA TRBJ2-7 TRBD2 TRBV18 TGTGCCAGCTCAGCATCTGGCGGGAGGACCTACGAGCAGTACTTC CASSASGGRTYEQYF
NA TRBJ2-3 TRBD2 TRBV7-8 TGTGCCAGCAGGGGCCTCGGGACTAGAGCAGATACGCAGTATTTT CASRGLGTRADTQYF
NA TRBJ1-2 NA TRBV19 TGTGCCAGTTCCCCGGCGGCCTATGGCTACACCTTC CASSPAAYGYTF
few TRBJ2-3 NA TRBV10-3 TGTGCCATCAGTGATCATGGGGGAACAGATACGCAGTATTTT CAISDHGGTDTQYF